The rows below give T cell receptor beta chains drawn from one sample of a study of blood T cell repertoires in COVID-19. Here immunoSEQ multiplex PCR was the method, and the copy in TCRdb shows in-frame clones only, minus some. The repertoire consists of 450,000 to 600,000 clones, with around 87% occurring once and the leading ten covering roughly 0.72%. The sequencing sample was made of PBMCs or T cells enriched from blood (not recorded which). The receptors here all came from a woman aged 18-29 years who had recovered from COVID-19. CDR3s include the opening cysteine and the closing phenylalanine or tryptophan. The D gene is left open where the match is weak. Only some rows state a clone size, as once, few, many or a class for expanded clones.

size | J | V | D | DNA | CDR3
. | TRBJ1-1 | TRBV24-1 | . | TGTGCCACCAGTTCCAGAATGAACACTGAAGCTTTCTTT | CATSSRMNTEAFF
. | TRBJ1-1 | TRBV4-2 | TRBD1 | TGTGCCAGCAGCCGCCCCCCCGGGACAGAAAACACTGAAGCTTTCTTT | CASSRPPGTENTEAFF
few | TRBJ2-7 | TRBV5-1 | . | TGCGCCAGCAGTTCGGACATAACCTACGAGCAGTACTTC | CASSSDITYEQYF
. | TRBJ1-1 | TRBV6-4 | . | TGTGCCAGCAGCGTGGGGGGACCGAACACTGAAGCTTTCTTT | CASSVGGPNTEAFF
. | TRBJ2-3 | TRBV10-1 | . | TGCGCCAGCAGTGAATATCTTACTGGTACGCAGTATTTT | CASSEYLTGTQYF
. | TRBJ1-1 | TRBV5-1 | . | TGCGCCAGCAGCTTGGGTCCCGCGGGGTGGAGCACTGAAGCTTTCTTT | CASSLGPAGWSTEAFF
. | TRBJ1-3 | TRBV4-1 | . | TGCGCCAGCAGCCAACAAATGGGGGGAGCTGGAAACACCATATATTTT | CASSQQMGGAGNTIYF
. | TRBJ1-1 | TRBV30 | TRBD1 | TGTGCCTGGAGAAGGGGGCGTGGGAGCACTGAAGCTTTCTTT | CAWRRGRGSTEAFF
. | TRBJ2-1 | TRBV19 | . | TGTGCCAGTAGTATAAGCAGGGGCAATGAGCAGTTCTTC | CASSISRGNEQFF
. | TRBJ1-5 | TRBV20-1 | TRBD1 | TGCAGTGCTAGTTCTGGGGGACAGGAGACTAATCAGCCCCAGCATTTT | CSASSGGQETNQPQHF
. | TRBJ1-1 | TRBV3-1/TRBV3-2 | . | TGTGCCAGCATCCCCAAAGGGGCGGACGAAGCTTTCTTT | CASIPKGADEAFF
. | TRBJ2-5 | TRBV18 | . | TGTGCCAGCTCAGGGTTAAGGGGCGAGGAGACCCAGTACTTC | CASSGLRGEETQYF
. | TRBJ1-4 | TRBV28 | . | TGTGCCAGCAGCGAACAGGGTGACCCTAATGAAAAACTGTTTTTT | CASSEQGDPNEKLFF
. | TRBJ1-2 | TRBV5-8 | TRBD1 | TGTGCCAGCAGCTCCGGACAGGGACGCGCGAACTATGGCTACACCTTC | CASSSGQGRANYGYTF
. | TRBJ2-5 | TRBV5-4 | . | TGTGCCAGCAGCTTGCCCGGGCAAGAGACCCAGTACTTC | CASSLPGQETQYF
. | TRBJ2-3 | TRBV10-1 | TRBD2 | TGCGCCAGCTCAGGGAGCGGGGGCCGACCAAGCACAGATACGCAGTATTTT | CASSGSGGRPSTDTQYF
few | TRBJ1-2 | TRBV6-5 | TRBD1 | TGTGCCAGCAGTCCACTGACAGGGACATATGGCTACACCTTC | CASSPLTGTYGYTF
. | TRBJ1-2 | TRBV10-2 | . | TGCGCCAGCAGTGCGGAGGGTGTGATTCATGGCTACACCTTC | CASSAEGVIHGYTF
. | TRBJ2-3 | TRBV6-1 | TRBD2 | TGTGCCAGCAGTGTCCTTAGCGGGGGGGCAAGCGATACGCAGTATTTT | CASSVLSGGASDTQYF
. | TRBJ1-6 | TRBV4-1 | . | TGCGCCAGCAGCCAAGTGTTTGGGGGCACCAATTCACCCCTCCACTTT | CASSQVFGGTNSPLHF
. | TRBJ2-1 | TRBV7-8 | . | TGTGCCAGCAGCTTGACGGATTTGGGGGGCAATGAGCAGTTCTTC | CASSLTDLGGNEQFF
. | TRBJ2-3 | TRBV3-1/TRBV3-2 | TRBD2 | TGTGCCAGCAGCCAAATGCGACTAGCGGGGGGCACAGATACGCAGTATTTT | CASSQMRLAGGTDTQYF
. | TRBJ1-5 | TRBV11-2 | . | TGTGCCAGCAGCTTGACCAGGGATCAGCCCCAGCATTTT | CASSLTRDQPQHF
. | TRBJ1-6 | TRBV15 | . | TGTGCCACCAGCAGAGGCAGCTCCTATAATTCACCCCTCCACTTT | CATSRGSSYNSPLHF
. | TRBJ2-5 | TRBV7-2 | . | TGTGCCAGCAGCTTAGATCGGGAGACCCAGTACTTC | CASSLDRETQYF
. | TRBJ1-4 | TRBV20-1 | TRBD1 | TGCAGTGCTAGAACAGGGGCAAAACTGTTTTTT | CSARTGAKLFF
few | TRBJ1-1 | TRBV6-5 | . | TGTGCCAGCAGGTACGGCGGCACTGAAGCTTTCTTT | CASRYGGTEAFF
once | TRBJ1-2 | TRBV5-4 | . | TGTGCCAGCAGCTTGGGAGCTACAGGGCCAGGAATCTATGGCTACACCTTC | CASSLGATGPGIYGYTF
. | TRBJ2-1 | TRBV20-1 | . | TGCAGTGCTAGAGATAACTATGAGCAGTTCTTC | CSARDNYEQFF
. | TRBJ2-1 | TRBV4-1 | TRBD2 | TGCGCCAGCAGCCAAGGTAGGCTAGCGGGTTACAATGAGCAGTTCTTC | CASSQGRLAGYNEQFF
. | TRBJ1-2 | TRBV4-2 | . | TGTGCCAGCAGCCAAGACAGGCCGGGGGGTGATACCTATGGCTACACCTTC | CASSQDRPGGDTYGYTF
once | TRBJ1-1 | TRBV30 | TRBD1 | TGTGCCTGGAGTAGGGGACAGCAAACCCCGAACACTGAAGCTTTCTTT | CAWSRGQQTPNTEAFF
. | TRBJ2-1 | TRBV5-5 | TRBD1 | TGTGCCAGCAGCAGTTCCGGGACAGCCTACAATGAGCAGTTCTTC | CASSSSGTAYNEQFF
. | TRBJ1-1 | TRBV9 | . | TGTGCCAGCAGCCCTCGCCCGGGGGATGGAGCTTTCTTT | CASSPRPGDGAFF
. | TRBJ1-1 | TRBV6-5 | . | TGTGCCAGCAGTTATAGGAGCGGGGGGATGAACACTGAAGCTTTCTTT | CASSYRSGGMNTEAFF
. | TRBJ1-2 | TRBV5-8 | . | TGTGCCAGCAGCCCAAGGACACCTTATGGCTACACCTTC | CASSPRTPYGYTF
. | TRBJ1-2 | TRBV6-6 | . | TGTGCCAGCTCAGACAGGTTCGATGGCTACACCTTC | CASSDRFDGYTF
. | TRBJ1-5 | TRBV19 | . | TGTGCCAGTACGCCTCTTAGGGGCAATAGCAATCAGCCCCAGCATTTT | CASTPLRGNSNQPQHF
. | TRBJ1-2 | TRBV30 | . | TGTGCCTGGACCCGCGGGGCGGGGGACGGCTACACCTTC | CAWTRGAGDGYTF
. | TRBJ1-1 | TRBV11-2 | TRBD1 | TGTGCCAGCAGCATAAGAGGACAGGGATCGGATTCGTATGCTGAAGCTTTCTTT | CASSIRGQGSDSYAEAFF
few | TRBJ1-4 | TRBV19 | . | TGTGCCAGTAGTCGGGGGGTAACTAATGAAAAACTGTTTTTT | CASSRGVTNEKLFF
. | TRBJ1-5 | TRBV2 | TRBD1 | TGTGCCAGCGTCAGGGGGCGCCGAAATCAGCCCCAGCATTTT | CASVRGRRNQPQHF
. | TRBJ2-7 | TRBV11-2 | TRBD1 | TGTGCCAGCAGCTGGACAGGGGGCGAGGTGTACGAGCAGTACTTC | CASSWTGGEVYEQYF
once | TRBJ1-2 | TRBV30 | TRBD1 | TGTGCCGTCAGACGGGACAGATACTATGGCTACACCTTC | CAVRRDRYYGYTF
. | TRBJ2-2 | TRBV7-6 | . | TGTGCCAGCAGCTCCCTCGCTCCGGGGGCCGGGGAGCTGTTTTTT | CASSSLAPGAGELFF
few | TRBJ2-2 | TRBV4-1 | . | TGCGCCAGCAGCCGCGGGGTGGCAGGGTGGGAAGCCGGGGAGCTGTTTTTT | CASSRGVAGWEAGELFF
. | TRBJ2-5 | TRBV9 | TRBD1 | TGTGCCAGCAGCGCGGACAGGGTCCCGGAGACCCAGTACTTC | CASSADRVPETQYF
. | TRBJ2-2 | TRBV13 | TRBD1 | TGTGCCAGCAGCCCCCAAACAGGGGACACCGGGGAGCTGTTTTTT | CASSPQTGDTGELFF
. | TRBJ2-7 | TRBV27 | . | TGTGCCAGTATGAAGACAGGACTCTACGAGCAGTACTTC | CASMKTGLYEQYF
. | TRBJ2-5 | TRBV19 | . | TGTGCCAGTAGTCCCTGGGCACAATCGGAGACCCAGTACTTC | CASSPWAQSETQYF
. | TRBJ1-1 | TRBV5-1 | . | TGCGCCAGCAGCTTGGGGGCGGGGAACACTGAAGCTTTCTTT | CASSLGAGNTEAFF
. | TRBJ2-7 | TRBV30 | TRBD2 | TGTGCCTGGAGTGTAACTAGCGGGGCGTATCACGAGCAGTACTTC | CAWSVTSGAYHEQYF
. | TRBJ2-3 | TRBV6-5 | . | TGTGCCACCCGACAGGGAGGTACAGATACGCAGTATTTT | CATRQGGTDTQYF